Following are 20 T cell receptor beta chains from one sample sequenced in a study of CD8 T cells in ankylosing spondylitis (dated by TCRdb to 2015 to 2018). To prepare the library, 5' RACE was applied. Sequencing was carried out with an Illumina HiSeq 2500. The public reads were reprocessed in TCRdb via fastp at Q25 and MiXCR, keeping in-frame beta chains. Each CDR3 protein gets just one entry, which takes the most common genes and DNA from the rows behind it. This sample comprises just over 350,000 distinct CDR3 sequences, 20% of them detected only once. Of the sample, under 15% falls within the top ten clones. What was sequenced was blood, either unsorted or a sorted T cell fraction (not recorded which). These receptor sequences come from a male donor with ankylosing spondylitis or in good health (not recorded which).

This chain connects TRBV4-1 to TRBJ2-3; a weak D match, TRBD1 (5 bases). The CDR3 covers 14 residues. Germline-derived CDR1 and CDR2 are MGHRA and YSYEKL. Trimming cost V 3 bases and J 5 bases, with 12 bases left between them. The CDR3 DNA reads as TGCGCCAGCAGCCATCTCAGGGTTGGAGATACGCAGTATTTT. Amino acids: CASSHLRVGDTQYF.

This rearrangement joins TRBV20-1 to TRBJ2-3, with D maybe TRBD2 (5 bases). This CDR3 has 11 residues. The V end was cut by 6 bases, the J end by 9 bases, with 13 bases between. Germline V gene sequence: CDR1 DFQATT, CDR2 SNEGSKA (reference sequence). The chain's CDR3 is CSARTSGTQYF. In nucleotides, the CDR3 is TGCAGTGCCAGGACTTCTGGAACGCAGTATTTT.

The V call is TRBV6-1, the J call TRBJ1-6; 7 bases line up with TRBD1. The length of the CDR3 is 18 residues. Germline V gene sequence: CDR1 MNHNS, CDR2 SASEGT. With 1 base clipped from V and 0 bases from J, the junction kept 6 bases outside the gene matches. The CDR3 is CASSEDTGASSYNSPLHF. CDR3 DNA sequence: TGTGCCAGCAGTGAAGATACAGGGGCAAGCTCCTATAATTCACCCCTCCACTTT.

This clonotype was seen more than once but under ten times. The chain is built from TRBV27 and TRBJ1-2; possible D gene TRBD1, 6 bases. The CDR3 is 13 amino acids. The V gene's germline CDR1 is MNHEY and CDR2 SMNVEV (reference sequence). Trimming cost V 4 bases and J 8 bases, with 14 bases left between them. The CDR3 nucleotides are TGTGCCAGCAGTTATACAGGGTCTTGGGGCTACACCTTC. Protein sequence: CASSYTGSWGYTF.

This clonotype has a handful of counts. J is TRBJ1-2 and V is TRBV15; possibly TRBD1 for D (5 bases). Germline V CDR1 and CDR2: LNHNV, YYDKDF (reference sequence). The CDR3 spans 14 residues. Trimming shortened V by 5 bases and J by 5 bases, and 15 bases separated the two germline ends. The CDR3 protein is CATSPRGGGYGYTF. The CDR3, as DNA: TGTGCCACCAGCCCGCGGGGCGGGGGGTATGGCTACACCTTC.

V and J are TRBV6-2 or TRBV6-3 and TRBJ2-6, with 11 bases fitting TRBD2. With V trimmed by 6 bases and J by 4 bases, 17 bases remained unmatched. Looked up from germline, CDR1 is MNHEY and CDR2 is SVGEGT. The CDR3 has 20 amino acids. The CDR3 DNA reads as TGTGCCAGCAGCCCGAATGGGATAGCGGGGGGGCTTGTCGGGGCCAACGTCCTGACTTTC. Its protein is CASSPNGIAGGLVGANVLTF.

Here the CDR3 reads CASSTSRDRGTHEQYF. CDR3 sequence (DNA): TGTGCCAGCAGCACCTCCCGGGACAGGGGTACCCACGAGCAGTACTTC. The chain combines TRBV7-8 with TRBJ2-7, with TRBD1 identical over 10 bases. Germline V gene sequence: CDR1 SGHVS, CDR2 FQNEAQ. Trimming at V came to 5 bases and at J to 5 bases, leaving 12 bases not matched to a gene. The CDR3 has 16 amino acids.

The CDR3 protein is CATSKDEYGYTF. In nucleotides, the CDR3 is TGTGCCACCAGCAAAGACGAGTATGGCTACACCTTC. The chain joins TRBV15 to TRBJ1-2; D ambiguous. This CDR3 region has 12 residues. The V end lost 4 bases, the J end lost 5 bases, and 8 bases lay between the germline ends. Germline V lookup: CDR1 LNHNV, CDR2 YYDKDF (reference sequence).

This clonotype was recorded many times. The rearrangement uses TRBV12-3 or TRBV12-4 and TRBJ1-2, with unresolved D. The CDR3 is 12 amino acids. Trimming removed 3 bases at V and 2 bases at J, with 4 bases between. The CDR3, as DNA: TGTGCCAGCAGTTTGGCCAACTATGGCTACACCTTC. Its protein is CASSLANYGYTF.

The chain couples TRBV2 to TRBJ2-7, with TRBD1 as a possible D gene (6 bases). From germline, CDR1 is SNHLY and CDR2 FYNNEI. There are 12 residues in the CDR3. V was pared by 10 bases and J by 2 bases, with 12 bases between. The CDR3 protein is CATQGQTYEQYF. The CDR3 nucleotides read TGTGCCACACAAGGACAGACCTACGAGCAGTACTTC. Drawing the rest from reference TRBV2 and TRBJ2-7, the complete variable domain is EPEVTQTPSHQVTQMGQEVILRCVPISNHLYFYWYRQILGQKVEFLVSFYNNEISEKSEIFDDQFSVERPDGSNFTLKIRSTKLEDSAMYFCATQGQTYEQYFGPGTRLTVT.

This sequence joins TRBV7-9 and TRBJ2-7; D perhaps matches TRBD2 (5 bases). CDR1 is SEHNR, CDR2 FQNEAQ, per germline (reference sequence). V lost 0 bases to trimming and J lost 4 bases, with 13 bases between them. This CDR3 has 15 amino acids. This chain's CDR3 is CASSLAGIGEYEQYF. CDR3 DNA sequence: TGTGCCAGCAGCTTAGCCGGGATTGGTGAATACGAGCAGTACTTC. The complete variable domain, with remaining parts taken from reference TRBV7-9 and TRBJ2-7, reads DTGVSQNPRHKITKRGQNVTFRCDPISEHNRLYWYRQTLGQGPEFLTYFQNEAQLEKSRLLSDRFSAERPKGSFSTLEIQRTEQGDSAMYLCASSLAGIGEYEQYFGPGTRLTVT.

This clonotype was counted between two and nine times. The chain has TRBV12-3 or TRBV12-4 and TRBJ2-3; the D gene is possibly TRBD1 (5 bases). Between the trimmed V and J ends, which lost 7 bases and 6 bases, there was a span of 11 bases. The CDR3 totals 12 residues. The CDR3 reads CASTFRVDTQYF. In DNA form, the CDR3 reads TGTGCCAGCACTTTCAGGGTGGATACGCAGTATTTT.

A few counts support this clonotype. V and J are TRBV5-1 and TRBJ2-3, with D maybe TRBD2 (6 bases). The CDR3 loop spans 15 amino acids. V shed 3 bases and J shed 1 base, with 12 bases lying between them. Germline V CDR1 and CDR2: SGHRS, YFSETQ. The CDR3 region has the DNA TGCGCCAGCAGCTGGAGGGGACTGGGCACAGATACGCAGTATTTT. It codes for CASSWRGLGTDTQYF. The variable domain in full, completed from reference TRBV5-1 and TRBJ2-3, reads KAGVTQTPRYLIKTRGQQVTLSCSPISGHRSVSWYQQTPGQGLQFLFEYFSETQRNKGNFPGRFSGRQFSNSRSEMNVSTLELGDSALYLCASSWRGLGTDTQYFGPGTRLTVL.

The chain has TRBV28 and TRBJ1-4, with no clear D. V was clipped by 10 bases and J by 0 bases, with 9 bases between them. This CDR3 contains 13 residues. Germline V gene data show CDR1 as MDHEN and CDR2 as SYDVKM. This chain's CDR3 is CATGPATNEKLFF. The CDR3 coding sequence is TGTGCCACCGGGCCCGCAACTAATGAAAAACTGTTTTTT.

V is TRBV28 and J is TRBJ2-3; TRBD2 aligns across 11 bases. The ends lost 8 bases at V and 6 bases at J; junction bases unmatched: 16. Germline CDR1 is MDHEN and CDR2 is SYDVKM. The CDR3 covers 17 residues. The CDR3 loop reads CASAITTVAGGPDTQYF. DNA of the CDR3: TGTGCCAGCGCGATAACAACCGTAGCGGGGGGGCCCGATACGCAGTATTTT.

V usage is TRBV19 and J usage is TRBJ2-7; TRBD1 or TRBD2 may be the D gene (5 bases each). CDR3 length: 14 amino acids. V was cut by 6 bases and J by 5 bases, with 17 bases left in between. The germline V gene encodes CDR1 LNHDA and CDR2 SQIVND (reference sequence). In nucleotides, the CDR3 is TGTGCCAGTAGCCACGAAGGGACGGCCGACGAGCAGTACTTC. Protein product: CASSHEGTADEQYF.

This clonotype has only a few counts. The V gene is TRBV28, the J gene TRBJ2-2; TRBD1 might be the D (6 bases). The CDR3 length is 13 residues. Germline CDR1 and CDR2: MDHEN and SYDVKM. The V and J ends lost 6 bases and 6 bases respectively, with 11 bases between them. The CDR3 reads CASRTRGSGELFF. The CDR3 nucleotides read TGTGCCAGCAGGACCAGGGGTTCCGGGGAGCTGTTTTTT.

This clonotype was picked up one time. The V gene is TRBV27, the J gene TRBJ2-5; 8 nucleotides match TRBD2. In germline, CDR1 is MNHEY, CDR2 SMNVEV (reference sequence). CDR3 size: 15 residues. V gave up 5 bases and J gave up 5 bases; unmatched junction bases: 10. The CDR3 nucleotides are TGTGCCAGCAGTCCTCCCGGGGGGGCCTTGGAGACCCAGTACTTC. This sequence encodes CASSPPGGALETQYF.

The V and J genes are TRBV28 and TRBJ2-5; D ambiguous. Germline V gives CDR1 MDHEN, CDR2 SYDVKM. This CDR3 spans 14 amino acids. Trimming removed 5 bases from V and 5 bases from J, with 15 bases in between. The CDR3 DNA reads as TGTGCCAGCAGTCCCAAAGGTGGGATGGAGACCCAGTACTTC. It encodes CASSPKGGMETQYF. Combining the CDR3 with reference TRBV28 and TRBJ2-5 gives the whole variable domain DVKVTQSSRYLVKRTGEKVFLECVQDMDHENMFWYRQDPGLGLRLIYFSYDVKMKEKGDIPEGYSVSREKKERFSLILESASTNQTSMYLCASSPKGGMETQYFGPGTRLLVL.

This clonotype was counted at least ten times. The V call is TRBV5-5, the J call TRBJ2-7, with no clear D. In germline, CDR1 is SGHKS, CDR2 YYEKEE (reference sequence). Between the trimmed V and J ends, which lost 0 bases and 0 bases, there was a span of 10 bases. CDR3 size: 15 residues. The CDR3 protein is CASSLGLYSSYEQYF. The CDR3 DNA follows: TGTGCCAGCAGCTTGGGGCTTTACAGCTCCTACGAGCAGTACTTC.